This T cell receptor beta chain is from a study of OX40 agonist ivuxolimab in advanced cancers. The overall study: Patients received the agonistic anti-OX40 (CD134) antibody ivuxolimab. Head and neck, renal cell, melanoma or hepatocellular carcinoma were the cancers that dose-escalation patients had. Study-wide results and caveats: CD8+ T cells (on average) carried more expanded clones than CD4+ T cells.

Germline V gene sequence: CDR1 SEHNR, CDR2 FQNEAQ (reference sequence). Deletions cut 5 bases from V and 3 bases from J, with 11 bases between. CDR3 length: 13 amino acids. Measured with immunoSEQ multiplex PCR; TCRdb has only the in-frame clones, and not every one. The profile covers some 20,000 clones, with 75% to 85% appearing a single time and about 30% taken by the ten largest. On cycle 4 day 1 and cycle 7 day 1, as well as at baseline, blood was sampled. This clone was detected only a few times. Its antigen is as yet unknown. The V and J genes are TRBV7-9 and TRBJ2-7, with D tentatively TRBD2 (5 bases). Sequenced material: CD4+ or CD8+ T cells sorted from blood, taken in a trial of the OX40 agonist ivuxolimab. This TCR was recovered from an adult with an advanced solid tumor such as melanoma, head and neck, liver or kidney cancer. The CDR3 DNA follows: TGTGCCAGCAGCCAAGGACTCCTCTACGAGCAGTACTTC. This encodes CASSQGLLYEQYF.